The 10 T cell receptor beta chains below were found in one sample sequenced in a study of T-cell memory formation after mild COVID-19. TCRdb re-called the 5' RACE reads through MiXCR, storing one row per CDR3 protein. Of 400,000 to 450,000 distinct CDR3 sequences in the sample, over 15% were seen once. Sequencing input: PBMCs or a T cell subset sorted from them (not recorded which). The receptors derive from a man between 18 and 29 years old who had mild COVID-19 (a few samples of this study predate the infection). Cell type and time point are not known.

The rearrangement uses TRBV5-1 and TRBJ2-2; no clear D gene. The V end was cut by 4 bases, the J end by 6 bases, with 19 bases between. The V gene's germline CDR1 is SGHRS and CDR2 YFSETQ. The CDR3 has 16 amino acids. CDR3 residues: CASSLKGPYFSGELFF. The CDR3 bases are TGCGCCAGCAGCCTTAAGGGTCCCTATTTTTCCGGGGAGCTGTTTTTT.

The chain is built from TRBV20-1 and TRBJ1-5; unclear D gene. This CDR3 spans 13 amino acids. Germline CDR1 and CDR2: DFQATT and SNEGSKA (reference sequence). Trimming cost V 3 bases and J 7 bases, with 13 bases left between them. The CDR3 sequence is CSARDGLGQPQHF. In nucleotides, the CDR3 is TGCAGTGCTAGGGACGGACTAGGGCAGCCCCAGCATTTT.

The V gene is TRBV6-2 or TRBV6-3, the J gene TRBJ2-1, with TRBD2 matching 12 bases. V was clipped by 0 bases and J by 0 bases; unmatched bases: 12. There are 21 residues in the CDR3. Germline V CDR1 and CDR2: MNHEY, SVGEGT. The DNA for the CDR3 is TGTGCCAGCAGTTACTCGAGAGGACTAGCGGGGCCCCCCAGCTCCTACAATGAGCAGTTCTTC. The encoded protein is CASSYSRGLAGPPSSYNEQFF.

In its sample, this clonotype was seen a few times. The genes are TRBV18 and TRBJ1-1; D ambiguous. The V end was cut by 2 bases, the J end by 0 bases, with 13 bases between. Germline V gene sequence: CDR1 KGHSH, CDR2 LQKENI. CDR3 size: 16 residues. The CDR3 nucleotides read TGTGCCAGCTCACCAAACGGGTTGTCCGTGAACACTGAAGCTTTCTTT. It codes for CASSPNGLSVNTEAFF.

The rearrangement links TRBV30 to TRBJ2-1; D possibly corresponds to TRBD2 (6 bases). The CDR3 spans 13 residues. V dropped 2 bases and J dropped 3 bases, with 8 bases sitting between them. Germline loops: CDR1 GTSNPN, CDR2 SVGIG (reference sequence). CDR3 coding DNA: TGTGCCTGGAGTCCGGGAGTCTACAATGAGCAGTTCTTC. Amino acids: CAWSPGVYNEQFF.

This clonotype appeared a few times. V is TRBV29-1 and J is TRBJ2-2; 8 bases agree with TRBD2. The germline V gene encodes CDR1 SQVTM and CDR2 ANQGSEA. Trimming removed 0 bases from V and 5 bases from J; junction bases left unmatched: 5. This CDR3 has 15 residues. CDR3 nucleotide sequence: TGCAGCGTTGAAGACGGACGGGGGGGGACCGGGGAGCTGTTTTTT. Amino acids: CSVEDGRGGTGELFF.

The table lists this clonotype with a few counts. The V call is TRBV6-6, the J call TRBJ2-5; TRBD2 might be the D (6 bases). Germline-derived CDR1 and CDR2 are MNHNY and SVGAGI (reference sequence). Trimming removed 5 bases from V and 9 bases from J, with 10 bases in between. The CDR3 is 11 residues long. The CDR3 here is CASSPREAQYF. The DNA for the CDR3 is TGTGCCAGCAGTCCGAGGGAGGCCCAGTACTTC.

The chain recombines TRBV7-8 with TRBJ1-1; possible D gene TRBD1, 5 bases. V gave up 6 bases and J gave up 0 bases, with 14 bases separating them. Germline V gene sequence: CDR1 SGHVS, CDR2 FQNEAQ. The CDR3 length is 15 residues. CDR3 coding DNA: TGTGCCAGCAGGTCCTCCGGGGCTTTGAACACTGAAGCTTTCTTT. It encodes CASRSSGALNTEAFF.

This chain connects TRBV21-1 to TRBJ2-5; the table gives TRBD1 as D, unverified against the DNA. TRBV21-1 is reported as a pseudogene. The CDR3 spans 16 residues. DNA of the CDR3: TGTGCCAGCACCCGCGAGGACAGGGAGGGTCGGGAGACCCAGTACTTC. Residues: CASTREDREGRETQYF.

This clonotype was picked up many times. The CDR3 loop is CSARFGDNEQFF. The CDR3 region has the DNA TGCAGTGCTAGGTTCGGGGACAATGAGCAGTTCTTC. This chain joins TRBV20-1 and TRBJ2-1; perhaps TRBD2 as D (5 bases). Germline values: CDR1 DFQATT, CDR2 SNEGSKA (reference sequence). Trimming took 3 bases from V and 5 from J, leaving 8 bases between them. This CDR3 is built from 12 residues.